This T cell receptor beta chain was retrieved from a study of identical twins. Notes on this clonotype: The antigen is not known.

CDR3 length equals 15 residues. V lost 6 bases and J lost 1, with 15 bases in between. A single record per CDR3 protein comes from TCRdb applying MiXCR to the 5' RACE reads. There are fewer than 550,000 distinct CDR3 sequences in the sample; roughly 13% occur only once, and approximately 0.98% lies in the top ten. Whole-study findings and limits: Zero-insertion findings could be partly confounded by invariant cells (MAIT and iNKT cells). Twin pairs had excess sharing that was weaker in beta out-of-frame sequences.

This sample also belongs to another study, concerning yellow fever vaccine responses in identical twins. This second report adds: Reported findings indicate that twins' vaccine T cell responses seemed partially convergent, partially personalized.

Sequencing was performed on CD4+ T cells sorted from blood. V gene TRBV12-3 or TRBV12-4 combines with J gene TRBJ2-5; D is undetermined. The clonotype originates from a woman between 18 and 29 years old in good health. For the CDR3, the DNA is TGTGCCAGCAGCCCCCGGGCGCCGGCCCAAGAGACCCAGTACTTC. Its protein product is CASSPRAPAQETQYF.